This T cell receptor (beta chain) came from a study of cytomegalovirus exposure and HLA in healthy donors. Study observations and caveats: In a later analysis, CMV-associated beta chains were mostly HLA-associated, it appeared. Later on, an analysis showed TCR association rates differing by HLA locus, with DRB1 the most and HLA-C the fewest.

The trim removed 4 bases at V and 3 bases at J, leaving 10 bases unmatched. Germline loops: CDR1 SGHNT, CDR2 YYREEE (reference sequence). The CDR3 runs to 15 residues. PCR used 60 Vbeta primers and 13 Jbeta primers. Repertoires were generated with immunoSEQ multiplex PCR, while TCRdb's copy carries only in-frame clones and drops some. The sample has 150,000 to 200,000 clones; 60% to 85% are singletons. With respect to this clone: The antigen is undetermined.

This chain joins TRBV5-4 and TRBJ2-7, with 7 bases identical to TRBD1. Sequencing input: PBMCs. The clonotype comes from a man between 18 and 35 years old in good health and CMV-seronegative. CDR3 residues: CASSPRGQSFYEQYF. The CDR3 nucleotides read TGTGCCAGCAGCCCCAGGGGACAGTCCTTCTACGAGCAGTACTTC.